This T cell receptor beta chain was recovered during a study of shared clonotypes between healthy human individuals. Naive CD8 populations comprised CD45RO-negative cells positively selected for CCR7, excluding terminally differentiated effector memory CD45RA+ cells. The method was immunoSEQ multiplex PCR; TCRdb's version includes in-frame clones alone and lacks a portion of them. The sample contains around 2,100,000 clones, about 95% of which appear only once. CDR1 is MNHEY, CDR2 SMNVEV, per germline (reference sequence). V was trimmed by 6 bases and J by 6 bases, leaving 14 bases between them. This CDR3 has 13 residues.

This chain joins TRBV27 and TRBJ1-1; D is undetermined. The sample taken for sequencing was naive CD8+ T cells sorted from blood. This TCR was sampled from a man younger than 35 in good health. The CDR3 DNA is TGTGCCAGCAGCGTAGGTCTGAGTGCTGAAGCTTTCTTT. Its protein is CASSVGLSAEAFF.